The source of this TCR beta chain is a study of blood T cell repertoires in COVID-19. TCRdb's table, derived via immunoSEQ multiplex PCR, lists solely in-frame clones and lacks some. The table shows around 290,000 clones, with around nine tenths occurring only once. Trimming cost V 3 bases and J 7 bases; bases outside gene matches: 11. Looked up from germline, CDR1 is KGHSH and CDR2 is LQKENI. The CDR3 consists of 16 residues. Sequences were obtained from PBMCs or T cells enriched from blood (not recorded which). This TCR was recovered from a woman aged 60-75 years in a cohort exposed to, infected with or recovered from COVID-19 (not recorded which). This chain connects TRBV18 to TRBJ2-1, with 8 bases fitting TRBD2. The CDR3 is CASSPVAGWGQNEQFF. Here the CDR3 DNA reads TGTGCCAGCTCACCGGTAGCGGGATGGGGGCAGAATGAGCAGTTCTTC. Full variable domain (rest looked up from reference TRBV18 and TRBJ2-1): NAGVMQNPRHLVRRRGQEARLRCSPMKGHSHVYWYRQLPEEGLKFMVYLQKENIIDESGMPKERFSAEFPKEGPSILRIQQVVRGDSAAYFCASSPVAGWGQNEQFFGPGTRLTVL.